The 21 T cell receptor beta chains in this list originate from one sample, sequenced in a study of blood T cell repertoires in COVID-19. Method: immunoSEQ multiplex PCR; TCRdb's copy keeps in-frame clones and lacks some. The sample comprises tens of thousands of clones, 84% of which are singletons, and under 15% rests with the top ten. The sample consisted of peripheral blood. The receptors shown here come from a human donor in a cohort sampled during active COVID-19.

V and J are TRBV10-2 and TRBJ2-1, with a weak D call TRBD2 (5 bases). The V gene lost 3 bases and the J gene lost 0 bases, with 12 bases spanning the gap. The CDR3 totals 16 residues. CDR1 and CDR2 (germline): WSHSY, SAAADI. The CDR3 reads CASSEIGVSSYNEQFF. The CDR3 nucleotides read TGCGCCAGCAGTGAAATCGGGGTGAGCTCCTACAATGAGCAGTTCTTC.

The V and J genes are TRBV15 and TRBJ1-1; D might be TRBD1 (6 bases). V lost 2 bases and J 0 bases, leaving 16 bases between the germline ends. The germline V gene has CDR1 LNHNV and CDR2 YYDKDF (reference sequence). This CDR3 contains 17 residues. The CDR3 region has the DNA TGTGCCACCAGCAGACCCCCGGGCGGGGGCGTGAACACTGAAGCTTTCTTT. Its translation: CATSRPPGGGVNTEAFF.

J is TRBJ1-5 and V is TRBV7-9; the D is unclear. This CDR3 is 14 amino acids long. The V end was cut by 1 base, the J end by 1 base, with 5 bases between. The germline gives CDR1 SEHNR, CDR2 FQNEAQ (reference sequence). The CDR3 DNA is TGTGCCAGCAGCTTAGAGACAAGCAATCAGCCCCAGCATTTT. This codes for CASSLETSNQPQHF.

This chain uses TRBV15 with TRBJ1-1; a possible D gene is TRBD1 (5 bases). The CDR3 spans 13 residues. Germline V lookup: CDR1 LNHNV, CDR2 YYDKDF (reference sequence). Trimming shortened V by 9 bases and J by 1 base, and 12 bases separated the two germline ends. CDR3 in DNA: TGTGCCACGCTAAAGGACACGAACACTGAAGCTTTCTTT. This encodes CATLKDTNTEAFF.

V is TRBV3-1 (or the pseudogene TRBV3-2) and J is TRBJ2-7, with D possibly matching TRBD2 (6 bases). Trimming stripped 4 bases from V and 0 bases from J, with 16 bases between. CDR1 and CDR2 from the germline V gene are LGHDT and YNNKEL (reference sequence). The CDR3 runs 16 residues. The CDR3 bases are TGTGCCAGCAGCCTTCTCGGGACTTCCAGCTCCTACGAGCAGTACTTC. Its translation is CASSLLGTSSSYEQYF.

This clone was seen a single time. V usage is TRBV4-1 and J usage is TRBJ2-7; 9 bases fit TRBD1. V was pared by 3 bases and J by 6 bases, with 9 bases of the junction left unmatched. The CDR3 is made up of 15 amino acids. The germline CDR1 and CDR2 sequences are MGHRA and YSYEKL. CDR3 region: CASSQTGTGFTEQYF. CDR3 nucleotides: TGCGCCAGCAGCCAGACCGGGACAGGGTTTACCGAGCAGTACTTC.

This chain uses TRBV19 with TRBJ1-5, with D unresolved. Germline-derived CDR1 and CDR2 are LNHDA and SQIVND (reference sequence). The CDR3 has 13 residues. V was trimmed by 4 bases and J by 3 bases, leaving 7 bases between them. The CDR3: CASSNRSNQPQHF. The CDR3 DNA sequence: TGTGCCAGTAGTAACCGGTCCAATCAGCCCCAGCATTTT.

The rearrangement links TRBV9 to TRBJ1-2; 12 bases match TRBD1. Per the germline V gene, CDR1 is SGDLS and CDR2 is YYNGEE. V gave up 5 bases and J gave up 4 bases; unmatched junction bases: 6. The CDR3 loop spans 15 amino acids. DNA for the CDR3: TGTGCCAGCAGTCCTGGGACAGGGGGCGGCTATGGCTACACCTTC. It is translated as CASSPGTGGGYGYTF.

The chain employs TRBV20-1 and TRBJ2-1, with 9 bases lining up with TRBD2. The CDR3 totals 15 residues. Germline lookup yields CDR1 DFQATT and CDR2 SNEGSKA (reference sequence). After removal of 3 bases from V and 2 bases from J, the junction contained 5 bases not matched to a gene. CDR3 DNA sequence: TGCAGTGCTAGTCGGGCTAGCGGGGCCTACAATGAGCAGTTCTTC. Translating gives CSASRASGAYNEQFF.

The chain joins TRBV5-8 to TRBJ1-2; the D gene is possibly TRBD1 (5 bases). The germline CDR1 and CDR2 sequences are SGHTS and YDEGEE. This CDR3 region has 14 residues. The germline V and J ends were trimmed by 5 bases and 0 bases, with 11 bases remaining between them. The CDR3 is CASSITGANYGYTF. CDR3 bases: TGTGCCAGCAGTATAACAGGAGCTAACTATGGCTACACCTTC.

The chain carries TRBV7-3 and TRBJ2-1, with 7 positions matching TRBD2. CDR1 and CDR2 from the germline V gene are SGHTA and FQGTGA. J was trimmed by 5 bases and V by 5 bases; bases with no gene match: 6. The length of the CDR3 is 14 residues. The CDR3 protein is CASSQSGVDNEQFF. As DNA, the CDR3 is TGTGCCAGCAGCCAGAGCGGGGTGGACAATGAGCAGTTCTTC.

This rearrangement joins TRBV7-9 to TRBJ2-5; D call uncertain. This CDR3 region has 13 residues. The germline V and J ends were trimmed by 4 bases and 5 bases, with 11 bases remaining between them. CDR1 is SEHNR, CDR2 FQNEAQ, per germline (reference sequence). CDR3 loop: CASSSRSGETQYF. In DNA, the CDR3 is TGTGCCAGCAGCTCGAGGAGTGGGGAGACCCAGTACTTC.

The rearrangement links TRBV20-1 to TRBJ2-5, with D unclear. CDR1 and CDR2 (germline): DFQATT, SNEGSKA (reference sequence). V was trimmed by 7 bases and J by 3 bases, leaving 9 bases between them. The CDR3 is 11 amino acids. In DNA, the CDR3 is TGCAGTGTGGCGGAGAAAGAGACCCAGTACTTC. Encoded protein: CSVAEKETQYF.

V is TRBV18 and J is TRBJ2-3; D unresolved. The CDR3 has 14 residues. Germline CDR1 and CDR2: KGHSH and LQKENI. V was clipped by 4 bases and J by 6 bases, with 14 bases between them. The CDR3: CASSLNNPRDTQYF. CDR3 nucleotide sequence: TGTGCCAGCTCACTGAACAACCCGAGGGATACGCAGTATTTT.

The chain uses TRBV5-1 and TRBJ2-3; 9 bases agree with TRBD2. The CDR3 spans 17 residues. CDR1 is SGHRS, CDR2 YFSETQ, per germline. V was clipped by 1 base and J by 0 bases; unmatched bases: 6. Written as DNA, the CDR3 is TGCGCCAGCAGCTTGATGGCGGGGGGGCCTAGCACAGATACGCAGTATTTT. Translation: CASSLMAGGPSTDTQYF.

The V call is TRBV7-2, the J call TRBJ2-6; 8 nucleotides align to TRBD1. V shed 5 bases, J shed 0 bases, and the junction held 6 bases outside the gene matches. The CDR3 totals 17 residues. Per the germline V gene, CDR1 is SGHTA and CDR2 is FQGNSA. CDR3 amino acids: CASSIGQGFSGANVLTF. CDR3 nucleotide sequence: TGTGCCAGCAGCATCGGACAGGGCTTCTCTGGGGCCAACGTCCTGACTTTC.

V is TRBV12-3 or TRBV12-4 and J is TRBJ1-2; perhaps TRBD1 as D (6 bases). V was trimmed by 1 base and J by 8 bases, leaving 11 bases between them. CDR3 length equals 13 residues. The CDR3 nucleotides are TGTGCCAGCAGTTTAGTCACAGGGAACGGCTACACCTTC. Translation gives CASSLVTGNGYTF.

The gene calls are TRBV6-5 and TRBJ1-2, with TRBD1 matching over 7 bases. V dropped 4 bases and J dropped 8; count of bases not matched to a gene: 16. The germline gives CDR1 MNHEY, CDR2 SVGAGI. The CDR3 is made up of 16 amino acids. CDR3 in amino acids: CASSSQPGQRLEGYTF. CDR3 bases: TGTGCCAGCAGTTCTCAACCGGGACAGCGTTTAGAGGGCTACACCTTC.

Details on this clone: Other DNA sequences from this sample encode an identical CDR3 as well. The chain links TRBV7-9 to TRBJ2-3; unclear D gene. Germline CDR1 is SEHNR and CDR2 is FQNEAQ (reference sequence). The CDR3 has 14 amino acids. Trimming removed 1 base at V and 0 bases at J, with 5 bases between. CDR3 residues: CASSLETSTDTQYF. The CDR3, as DNA: TGTGCCAGCAGCTTAGAGACTAGCACAGATACGCAGTATTTT.

Written as DNA, the CDR3 is TGTGCCAGTAGTTACCAGGGAGGGGCCTACGAGCAGTACTTC. This codes for CASSYQGGAYEQYF. V is TRBV19 and J is TRBJ2-7, with 7 bases lining up with TRBD2. This CDR3 spans 14 amino acids. Looked up from germline, CDR1 is LNHDA and CDR2 is SQIVND (reference sequence). With 5 bases clipped from V and 2 bases from J, the junction kept 6 bases outside the gene matches.

V and J are TRBV28 and TRBJ1-2; D unresolved. Trimming removed 6 bases at V and 3 bases at J, with 14 bases between. CDR1 and CDR2 from the germline V gene are MDHEN and SYDVKM. The CDR3 is 14 amino acids. The CDR3 loop reads CASRSITQYYGYTF. The CDR3 nucleotides are TGTGCCAGCAGAAGCATCACACAGTACTATGGCTACACCTTC.